These T cell receptor beta chains were read from a single sample in a study of T cell responses to AZD1222 COVID-19 vaccine. Data came from immunoSEQ multiplex PCR; TCRdb stores just in-frame clones and leaves some out. The sample lists about 100,000 clones; around nine tenths were seen once. This material consisted of peripheral blood, taken on day 0 of AZD1222 vaccination. The receptors here all came from an adult in good health. The CDR3 runs from the conserved cysteine through the conserved F or W. A D gene is named only where the DNA matches it firmly. Size is stated for part of the rows, as once, few or many counts, or as a class when the clone is expanded.

TRBJ2-7 | TRBD1 | 16 | TRBV19 | - | CASSPPGTGLSYEQYF | TGTGCCAGTAGTCCTCCCGGGACAGGGCTCTCCTACGAGCAGTACTTC
TRBJ1-1 | - | 13 | TRBV19 | - | CASSMNRATEAFF | TGTGCCAGTAGTATGAACAGGGCTACTGAAGCTTTCTTT
TRBJ2-7 | - | 13 | TRBV24-1 | - | CATSDLGSYEQYF | TGTGCCACCAGTGATTTGGGCAGCTACGAGCAGTACTTC
TRBJ2-2 | TRBD1 | 16 | TRBV5-1 | - | CASSQDQGAYTGELFF | TGCGCCAGCAGCCAAGACCAGGGGGCTTACACCGGGGAGCTGTTTTTT
TRBJ2-7 | - | 12 | TRBV7-6 | once | CASSPGPYEQYF | TGTGCCAGCAGCCCAGGTCCCTACGAGCAGTACTTC
TRBJ2-3 | TRBD2 | 11 | TRBV10-2 | - | CASSLAGTQYF | TGCGCCAGCAGTCTAGCGGGTACGCAGTATTTT
TRBJ2-1 | - | 14 | TRBV25-1 | - | CASSHPLRGNEQFF | TGTGCCAGCAGTCACCCCCTGCGGGGCAATGAGCAGTTCTTC
TRBJ2-3 | - | 14 | TRBV3-1/TRBV3-2 | - | CASSPSRVTDTQYF | TGTGCCAGCAGCCCTTCGCGGGTGACAGATACGCAGTATTTT
TRBJ2-4 | - | 16 | TRBV7-2 | - | CASSFTGTGLAQIQYF | TGTGCCAGCAGCTTCACCGGGACAGGACTAGCCCAAATTCAGTACTTC
TRBJ2-2 | - | 13 | TRBV4-1 | - | CASSQGPGGELFF | TGCGCCAGCAGCCAAGGACCGGGCGGGGAGCTGTTTTTT
TRBJ2-2 | - | 15 | TRBV28 | - | CASSLGGAGTGELFF | TGTGCCAGCAGTTTAGGCGGGGCAGGCACCGGGGAGCTGTTTTTT
TRBJ2-2 | TRBD1 | 15 | TRBV4-2 | - | CASSQVLQGVGELFF | TGTGCCAGCAGCCAAGTTTTACAGGGGGTCGGGGAGCTGTTTTTT
TRBJ1-4 | - | 14 | TRBV5-5 | - | CASSFLGNDEKLFF | TGTGCCAGCAGCTTCCTAGGAAATGACGAAAAACTGTTTTTT
TRBJ2-3 | - | 17 | TRBV11-1 | - | CASSLARGSLSTDTQYF | TGTGCCAGCAGCTTAGCTCGAGGGAGCCTCAGCACAGATACGCAGTATTTT
TRBJ1-3 | - | 16 | TRBV6-2/TRBV6-3 | - | CASSYSTGAPGNTIYF | TGTGCCAGCAGTTACTCTACGGGGGCGCCTGGAAACACCATATATTTT
TRBJ1-4 | - | 17 | TRBV7-9 | - | CASSLVVMWGHNEKLFF | TGTGCCAGCAGCTTAGTTGTGATGTGGGGACATAATGAAAAACTGTTTTTT
TRBJ1-1 | TRBD1 | 16 | TRBV16 | once | CASSHPSGTGWVQAFF | TGTGCCAGCAGCCACCCCTCCGGGACAGGGTGGGTCCAGGCTTTCTTT
TRBJ2-5 | TRBD2 | 18 | TRBV11-2 | - | CASSPFSLAGARKETQYF | TGTGCCAGCAGCCCCTTTTCCTTAGCGGGAGCGCGAAAAGAGACCCAGTACTTC
TRBJ2-3 | - | 13 | TRBV6-5 | once | CASSPGPGFAQYF | TGTGCCAGCAGTCCGGGACCAGGATTTGCGCAGTATTTT
TRBJ1-2 | - | 13 | TRBV6-5 | few | CAVRETVNYGYTF | TGTGCCGTGAGGGAAACTGTCAACTATGGCTACACCTTC
TRBJ1-2 | - | 12 | TRBV27 | - | CASSFGARHASF | TGTGCCAGCAGTTTTGGGGCCAGGCATGCTTCCTTC
TRBJ1-2 | - | 11 | TRBV28 | - | CASSSTVGYTF | TGTGCCAGCAGCTCTACAGTAGGCTACACCTTC